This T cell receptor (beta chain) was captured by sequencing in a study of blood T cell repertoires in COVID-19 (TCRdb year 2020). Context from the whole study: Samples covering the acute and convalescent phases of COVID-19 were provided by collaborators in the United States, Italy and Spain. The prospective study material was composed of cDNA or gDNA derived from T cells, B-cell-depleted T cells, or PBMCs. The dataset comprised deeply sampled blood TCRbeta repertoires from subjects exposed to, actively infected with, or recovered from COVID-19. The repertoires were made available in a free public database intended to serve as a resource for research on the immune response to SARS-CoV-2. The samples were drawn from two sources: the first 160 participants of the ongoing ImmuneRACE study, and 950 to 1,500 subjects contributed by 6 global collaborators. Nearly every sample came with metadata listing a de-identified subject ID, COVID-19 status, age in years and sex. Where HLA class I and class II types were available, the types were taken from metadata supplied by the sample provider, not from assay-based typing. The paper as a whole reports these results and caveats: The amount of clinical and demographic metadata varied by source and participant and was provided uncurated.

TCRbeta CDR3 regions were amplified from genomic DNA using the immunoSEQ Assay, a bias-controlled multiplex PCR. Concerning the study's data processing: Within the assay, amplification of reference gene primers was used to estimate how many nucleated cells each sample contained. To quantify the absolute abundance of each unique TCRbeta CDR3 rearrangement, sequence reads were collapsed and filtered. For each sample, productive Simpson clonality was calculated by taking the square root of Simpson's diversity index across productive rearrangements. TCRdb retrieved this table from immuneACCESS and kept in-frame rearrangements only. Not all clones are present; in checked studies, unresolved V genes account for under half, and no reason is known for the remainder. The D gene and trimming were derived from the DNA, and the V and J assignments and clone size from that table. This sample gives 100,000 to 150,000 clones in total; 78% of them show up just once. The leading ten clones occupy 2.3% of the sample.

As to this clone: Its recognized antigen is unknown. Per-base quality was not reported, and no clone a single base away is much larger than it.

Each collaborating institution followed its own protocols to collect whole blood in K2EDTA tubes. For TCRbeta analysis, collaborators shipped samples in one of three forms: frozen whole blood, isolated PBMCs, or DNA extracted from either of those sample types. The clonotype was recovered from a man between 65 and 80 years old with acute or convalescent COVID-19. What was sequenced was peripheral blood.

Here is the DNA: TGCAGCGTTAAACAGGGAAATGGTCAGCCCCAGCATTTT. Its protein reads: CSVKQGNGQPQHF. Recombination joined TRBV29-1 with TRBJ1-5; TRBD1 is a possible D gene, resting on 6 matching bases. Reading from cysteine to phenylalanine, the CDR3 counts 13 amino acids. The retained sequence is limited to the CDR3, 39 bases, with the frame set at the first base. Cut back by 5 bases and 6 bases, the V and J ends lie 14 bases apart. Looking up the germline V gene yields CDR1 SQVTM and CDR2 ANQGSEA.